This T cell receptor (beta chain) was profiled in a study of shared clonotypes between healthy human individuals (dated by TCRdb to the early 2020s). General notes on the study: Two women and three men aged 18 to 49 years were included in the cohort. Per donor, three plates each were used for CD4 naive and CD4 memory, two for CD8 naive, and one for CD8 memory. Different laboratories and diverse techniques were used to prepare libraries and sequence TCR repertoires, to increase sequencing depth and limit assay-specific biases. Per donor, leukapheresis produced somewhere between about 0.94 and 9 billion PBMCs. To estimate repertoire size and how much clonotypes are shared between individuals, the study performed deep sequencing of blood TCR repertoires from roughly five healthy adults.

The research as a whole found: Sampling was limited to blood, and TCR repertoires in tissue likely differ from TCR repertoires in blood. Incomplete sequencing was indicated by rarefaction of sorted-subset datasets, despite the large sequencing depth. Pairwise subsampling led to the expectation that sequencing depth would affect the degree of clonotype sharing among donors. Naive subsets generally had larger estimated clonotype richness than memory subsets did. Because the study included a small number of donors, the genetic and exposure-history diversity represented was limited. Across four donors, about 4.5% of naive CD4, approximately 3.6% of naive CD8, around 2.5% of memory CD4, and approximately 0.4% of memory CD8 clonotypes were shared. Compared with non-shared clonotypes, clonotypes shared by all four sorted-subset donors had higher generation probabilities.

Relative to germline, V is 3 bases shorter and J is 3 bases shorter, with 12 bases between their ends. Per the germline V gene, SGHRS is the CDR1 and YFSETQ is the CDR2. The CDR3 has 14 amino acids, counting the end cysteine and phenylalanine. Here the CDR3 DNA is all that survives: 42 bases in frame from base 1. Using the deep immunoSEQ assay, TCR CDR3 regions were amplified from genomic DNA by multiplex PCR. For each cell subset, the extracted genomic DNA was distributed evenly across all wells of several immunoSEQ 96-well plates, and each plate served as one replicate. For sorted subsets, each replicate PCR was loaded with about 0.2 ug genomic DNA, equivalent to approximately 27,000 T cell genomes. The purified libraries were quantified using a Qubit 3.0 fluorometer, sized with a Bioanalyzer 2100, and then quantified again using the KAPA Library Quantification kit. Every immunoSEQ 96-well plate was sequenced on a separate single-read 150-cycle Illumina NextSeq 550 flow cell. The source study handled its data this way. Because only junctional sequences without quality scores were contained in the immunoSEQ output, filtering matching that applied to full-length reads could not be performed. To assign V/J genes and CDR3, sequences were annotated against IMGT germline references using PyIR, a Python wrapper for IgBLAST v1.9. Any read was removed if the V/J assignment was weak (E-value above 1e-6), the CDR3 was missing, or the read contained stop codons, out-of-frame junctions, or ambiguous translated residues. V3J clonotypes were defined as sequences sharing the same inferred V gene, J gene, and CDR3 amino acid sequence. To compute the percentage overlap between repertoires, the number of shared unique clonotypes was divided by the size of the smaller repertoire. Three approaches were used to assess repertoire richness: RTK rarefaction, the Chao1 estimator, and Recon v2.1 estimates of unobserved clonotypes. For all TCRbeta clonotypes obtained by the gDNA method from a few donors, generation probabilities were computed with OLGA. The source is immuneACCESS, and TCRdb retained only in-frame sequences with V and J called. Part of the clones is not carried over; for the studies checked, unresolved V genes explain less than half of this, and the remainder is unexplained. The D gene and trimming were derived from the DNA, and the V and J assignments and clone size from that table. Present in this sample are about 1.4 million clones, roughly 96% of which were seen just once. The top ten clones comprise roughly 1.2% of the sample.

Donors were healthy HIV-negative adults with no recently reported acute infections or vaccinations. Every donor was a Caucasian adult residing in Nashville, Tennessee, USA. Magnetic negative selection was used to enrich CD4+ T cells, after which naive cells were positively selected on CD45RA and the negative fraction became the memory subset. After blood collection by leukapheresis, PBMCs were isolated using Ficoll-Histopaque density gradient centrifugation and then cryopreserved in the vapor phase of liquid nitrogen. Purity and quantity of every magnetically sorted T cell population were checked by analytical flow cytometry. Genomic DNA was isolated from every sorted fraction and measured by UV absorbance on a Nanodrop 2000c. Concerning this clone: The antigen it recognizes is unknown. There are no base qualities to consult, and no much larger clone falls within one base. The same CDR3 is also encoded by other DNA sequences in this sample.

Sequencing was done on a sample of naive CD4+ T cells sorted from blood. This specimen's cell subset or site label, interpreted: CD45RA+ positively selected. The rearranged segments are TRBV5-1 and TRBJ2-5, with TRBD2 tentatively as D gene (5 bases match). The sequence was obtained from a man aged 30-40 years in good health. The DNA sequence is TGCGCCAGCAGCTCGGGCCTAGCCGAAGAGACCCAGTACTTC. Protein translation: CASSSGLAEETQYF.